Below are 5 T cell receptor beta chains sequenced from a single sample in a study of early T cells in non-severe SARS-CoV-2 infection. TCRdb reprocessed the 5' RACE reads via MiXCR and lists one record per CDR3 protein. Of tens of thousands of distinct CDR3 sequences listed, 5% to 6.5% were seen once; the top ten hold 7.6%. The sample taken for sequencing was whole blood. The receptors here all came from an adult who was a healthcare worker with PCR-confirmed SARS-CoV-2 infection or an uninfected control (not recorded which).

The chain links TRBV10-3 to TRBJ2-3; tentatively, D is TRBD2 (6 bases). The CDR3 length is 12 residues. Per germline, CDR1 ENHRY and CDR2 SYGVKD. Trimming pared 3 bases from V and 6 bases from J, leaving 7 bases between. The CDR3, as DNA: TGTGCCATCAGTGACGGGACTGATACGCAGTATTTT. Protein sequence: CAISDGTDTQYF.

This clonotype was detected ten times or more. J is TRBJ2-3 and V is TRBV6-5, with no clear D. Germline loops: CDR1 MNHEY, CDR2 SVGAGI. Between the trimmed V and J ends, which lost 5 bases and 2 bases, there was a span of 5 bases. This CDR3 has 12 amino acids. The DNA for the CDR3 is TGTGCCAGCAGTCCCGCCACAGATACGCAGTATTTT. Translated: CASSPATDTQYF.

This clonotype was counted a few times. This rearrangement joins TRBV28 to TRBJ2-7; 9 bases are shared with TRBD2. Trimming took 11 bases from V and 4 from J; bases not matched to a gene: 9. This CDR3 has 13 amino acids. Germline V gene sequence: CDR1 MDHEN, CDR2 SYDVKM. The CDR3 protein is CASQAGGGYEQYF. CDR3 bases: TGTGCCTCCCAAGCGGGGGGCGGGTACGAGCAGTACTTC.

On this clonotype: Possible read error: a much larger clone is one base away. This sequence joins TRBV10-2 and TRBJ1-1, with D possibly TRBD1 on 5 matching bases. CDR1 is WSHSY and CDR2 is SAAADI in the germline V gene. The CDR3 is 13 amino acids. The ends were cut back, 10 bases at V and 4 bases at J, with 16 bases in the middle. CDR3 amino acids: CATGAGTLTEAFF. The CDR3 DNA follows: TGCGCCACCGGGGCAGGGACCCTCACTGAAGCTTTCTTT.

This clonotype has at least ten counts. In DNA form, the CDR3 reads TGTGCCAGCAGCCAAGAGGGGCAGCCCAATTCACCCCTCCACTTT. It encodes CASSQEGQPNSPLHF. The chain joins TRBV4-2 to TRBJ1-6, with D maybe TRBD1 (5 bases). The CDR3 sequence is 15 residues long. Germline lookup yields CDR1 LGHNA and CDR2 YNFKEQ. V lost 0 bases and J lost 7, with 10 bases in between.